This TCR beta chain was documented in a study of glioma-infiltrating T cells. Findings and caveats of the study: Tissue-blood divergence was below expectation in non-neoplastic patients, above in gliomas.

V dropped 2 bases and J dropped 2 bases, with 7 bases sitting between them. Germline CDR1 is SNHLY and CDR2 is FYNNEI. The CDR3 totals 14 residues. Amplification of TCR alpha and beta CDR3 regions from RNA used iRepertoire nested multiplex PCR. Input was about 85-400 ng of tissue mRNA or PBMC total RNA. Each CDR3 protein is one row after TCRdb ran MiXCR on the multiplex PCR reads. The sample includes approximately 88,000 distinct CDR3 sequences, roughly 23% of them seen just once. On this clonotype: Its antigen remains unidentified.

This chain uses TRBV2 with TRBJ1-3, with D perhaps matching TRBD1 (6 bases). The sample comprised glioma tissue, nonneoplastic brain tissue, or PBMCs (not recorded which). The clonotype originates from a human donor with low-grade glioma or glioblastoma, undergoing nonglioma brain surgery, or in good health (not recorded which). CDR3 residues: CASSEQGTGNTIYF. The CDR3 DNA is TGTGCCAGCAGTGAACAGGGGACTGGAAACACCATATATTTT.